Listed below are T cell receptor beta chains from one sample, sequenced in a study of human T cells and chemical hapten exposure. Each CDR3 protein gets one entry after TCRdb re-called the RACE reads with MiXCR. The sample yields some 150,000 distinct CDR3 sequences, 12% seen once. Sequenced here: whole blood, sampled in connection with sensitization to the hapten diphenylcyclopropenone (DPC). The receptors derive from a woman aged 45 to 65 with alopecia areata. Some clones in this sample may be carry-over from other donors' samples. Both conserved end residues are part of each CDR3. Fields, in order: J gene, D gene, clone size, V gene, CDR3 protein, CDR3 DNA. D genes are given only for firm matches. Clone size, where shown, is once, few, many, or a class for clones that have expanded.

J gene: TRBJ2-2
D gene: .
clone size: .
V gene: TRBV15
CDR3 protein: CATSRRGTVSGELFF
CDR3 DNA: TGTGCCACCAGCAGACGTGGGACCGTCAGCGGGGAGCTGTTTTTT

J gene: TRBJ2-7
D gene: TRBD2
clone size: few
V gene: TRBV12-3/TRBV12-4
CDR3 protein: CASSFSREGFYEQYF
CDR3 DNA: TGTGCCAGCAGTTTTTCGCGGGAGGGATTCTACGAGCAGTACTTC

J gene: TRBJ1-1
D gene: .
clone size: few
V gene: TRBV4-3
CDR3 protein: CASSQRTVRATEAFF
CDR3 DNA: TGCGCCAGCAGCCAAAGGACCGTGAGGGCCACTGAAGCTTTCTTT

J gene: TRBJ2-7
D gene: .
clone size: .
V gene: TRBV6-5
CDR3 protein: CASSYSTGFYEQYF
CDR3 DNA: TGTGCCAGCAGTTACTCAACAGGATTCTACGAGCAGTACTTC

J gene: TRBJ2-1
D gene: .
clone size: few
V gene: TRBV4-3
CDR3 protein: CASSQSPGRNPNEQFF
CDR3 DNA: TGCGCCAGCAGCCAATCGCCGGGGCGAAACCCCAATGAGCAGTTCTTC

J gene: TRBJ2-7
D gene: TRBD1
clone size: .
V gene: TRBV27
CDR3 protein: CASSPRRDRGLGEQYF
CDR3 DNA: TGTGCCAGCAGTCCTCGTCGGGACAGGGGCCTAGGCGAGCAGTACTTC

J gene: TRBJ2-1
D gene: .
clone size: .
V gene: TRBV6-2/TRBV6-3
CDR3 protein: CASSYLTGRSLNRNEQFF
CDR3 DNA: TGTGCCAGCAGTTACCTTACAGGGAGGAGCCTGAATCGGAATGAGCAGTTCTTC

J gene: TRBJ2-3
D gene: TRBD2
clone size: many
V gene: TRBV20-1
CDR3 protein: CSARGASGRGADTQYF
CDR3 DNA: TGCAGTGCCCGCGGGGCTAGCGGGAGGGGTGCAGATACGCAGTATTTT

J gene: TRBJ2-7
D gene: .
clone size: .
V gene: TRBV21-1
CDR3 protein: CASSKVGSGSVYEQYF
CDR3 DNA: .

J gene: TRBJ1-6
D gene: TRBD1
clone size: .
V gene: TRBV14
CDR3 protein: CASSRQGVSPLHF
CDR3 DNA: TGTGCCAGCAGCCGACAGGGAGTCTCACCCCTCCACTTT

J gene: TRBJ1-1
D gene: .
clone size: .
V gene: TRBV3-2
CDR3 protein: CASSQDRAREGVRLMNTEAFF
CDR3 DNA: TGTGCCAGCAGCCAAGATCGAGCCAGGGAGGGAGTGCGATTAATGAACACTGAAGCTTTCTTT

J gene: TRBJ2-5
D gene: .
clone size: many
V gene: TRBV3-1
CDR3 protein: CASSQGWNLGTQYF
CDR3 DNA: TGTGCCAGCAGCCAAGGGTGGAATCTCGGGACCCAGTACTTC

J gene: TRBJ2-7
D gene: TRBD1
clone size: .
V gene: TRBV12-3/TRBV12-4
CDR3 protein: CASSLAMGQTYEQYF
CDR3 DNA: TGTGCCAGCAGTTTAGCGATGGGACAGACCTACGAGCAGTACTTC

J gene: TRBJ2-5
D gene: TRBD2
clone size: .
V gene: TRBV7-2
CDR3 protein: CASSHGLAGPQETQYF
CDR3 DNA: TGTGCCAGCAGCCACGGACTAGCGGGGCCGCAAGAGACCCAGTACTTC

J gene: TRBJ2-7
D gene: .
clone size: .
V gene: TRBV12-3/TRBV12-4
CDR3 protein: CASSKEYEQYF
CDR3 DNA: TGTGCCAGCAGCAAAGAGTACGAGCAGTACTTC

J gene: TRBJ1-6
D gene: TRBD1
clone size: many
V gene: TRBV28
CDR3 protein: CASSLPGTGNSPLHF
CDR3 DNA: TGTGCCAGCAGTTTACCCGGGACAGGGAATTCACCCCTCCACTTT

J gene: TRBJ2-1
D gene: TRBD1
clone size: .
V gene: TRBV11-2
CDR3 protein: CASSLNGQGKFF
CDR3 DNA: TGTGCCAGCAGCTTAAATGGACAGGGGAAGTTCTTC

J gene: TRBJ2-1
D gene: TRBD2
clone size: many
V gene: TRBV24-1
CDR3 protein: CATSDSGTSVDSYNEQFF
CDR3 DNA: TGTGCCACCAGTGATTCCGGGACTAGCGTTGACTCCTACAATGAGCAGTTCTTC

J gene: TRBJ2-7
D gene: .
clone size: .
V gene: TRBV6-1
CDR3 protein: CASSGQAMNSYEQYF
CDR3 DNA: TGTGCCAGCAGTGGACAGGCGATGAACTCCTACGAGCAGTACTTC

J gene: TRBJ2-3
D gene: TRBD2
clone size: .
V gene: TRBV7-8
CDR3 protein: CASRVSAGTDTQYF
CDR3 DNA: TGTGCCAGCAGGGTCTCAGCGGGGACAGATACGCAGTATTTT

J gene: TRBJ2-1
D gene: TRBD2
clone size: .
V gene: TRBV7-6
CDR3 protein: CASSLVRASGRSEQFF
CDR3 DNA: TGTGCCAGCAGCTTAGTAAGGGCTAGCGGGAGAAGCGAGCAGTTCTTC

J gene: TRBJ2-5
D gene: TRBD1
clone size: .
V gene: TRBV18
CDR3 protein: CASSNDRGGRETQYF
CDR3 DNA: TGTGCCAGCTCAAACGACAGGGGCGGAAGAGAGACCCAGTACTTC

J gene: TRBJ2-2
D gene: .
clone size: few
V gene: TRBV14
CDR3 protein: CASSPWGTGELFF
CDR3 DNA: TGTGCCAGCAGCCCTTGGGGCACCGGGGAGCTGTTTTTT

J gene: TRBJ2-7
D gene: TRBD2
clone size: .
V gene: TRBV14
CDR3 protein: CASSQTSGTFYEQYF
CDR3 DNA: TGTGCCAGCAGCCAGACTAGCGGGACCTTCTACGAGCAGTACTTC